This T cell receptor (beta chain) is from a study of beta chain features in type 1 diabetes. Study-level findings and limits: A possible short-template PCR bias applies equally to patients and controls. Whether TCRB rearrangement is influenced by HLA type was left unresolved in this analysis. In the patient group, naive, central memory and Treg TCRB repertoires seemed more alike than in the healthy donor group.

Expressed TCRB transcripts were sequenced after all isolated RNA was converted to cDNA. The method was immunoSEQ multiplex PCR; TCRdb's version includes in-frame clones alone and lacks a portion of them. The table shows hundreds of thousands of clones, with about 70% occurring only once. A CD45RO/CCR7/CD25/CD127/CD95/CD27 panel sorted naive, central memory, regulatory and stem cell-like memory CD4+ cells. The CDR3 covers 13 residues. Trimming left V 8 bases short and J 5 bases short, with 15 bases between. Germline CDR1 is SNHLY and CDR2 is FYNNEI. Turning to this clone: Its antigen is currently unknown.

This chain uses TRBV2 with TRBJ2-5; D gene ambiguous. The TCR comes from a young man in good health. The source material was naive CD4+ T cells from blood. CDR3: CASGKNTAETQYF. DNA for the CDR3: TGTGCCAGCGGTAAGAATACGGCGGAGACCCAGTACTTC.